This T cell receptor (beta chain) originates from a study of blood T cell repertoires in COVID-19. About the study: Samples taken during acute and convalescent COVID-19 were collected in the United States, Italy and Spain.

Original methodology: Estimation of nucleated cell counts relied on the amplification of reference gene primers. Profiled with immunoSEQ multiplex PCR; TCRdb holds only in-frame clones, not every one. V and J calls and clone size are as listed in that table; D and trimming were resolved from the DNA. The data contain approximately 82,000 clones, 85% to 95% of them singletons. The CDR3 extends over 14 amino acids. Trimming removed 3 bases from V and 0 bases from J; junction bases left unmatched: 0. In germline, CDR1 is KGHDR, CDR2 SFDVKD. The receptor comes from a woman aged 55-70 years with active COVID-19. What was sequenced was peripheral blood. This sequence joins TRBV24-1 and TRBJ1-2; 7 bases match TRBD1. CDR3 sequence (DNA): TGTGCCACCAGTGATGGACAGGCTAACTATGGCTACACCTTC. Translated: CATSDGQANYGYTF.